The 30 T cell receptor beta chains below all came from one sample that was sequenced in a study of radiotherapy plus CTLA-4 blockade in lung cancer. Sequencing used immunoSEQ multiplex PCR; TCRdb keeps in-frame clones, though not all of them. The repertoire holds 100,000 or so clones, about four fifths seen once, with about 23% in the top ten. Sequencing was performed on peripheral blood, taken from a patient treated with radiotherapy plus ipilimumab. The receptors were sampled from a human donor with non-small cell lung cancer that progressed on radiotherapy plus ipilimumab.

V and J are TRBV6-5 and TRBJ1-2, with TRBD1 matching 8 bases. This CDR3 has 14 amino acids. Germline-derived CDR1 and CDR2 are MNHEY and SVGAGI. V was pared by 4 bases and J by 1 base, with 2 bases of the junction left unmatched. The CDR3, as DNA: TGTGCCAGCAGTTCAGGGGGCAGTAACTATGGCTACACCTTC. Encoded protein: CASSSGGSNYGYTF.

This clone has a handful of counts. The J gene is TRBJ2-7, the V gene TRBV28; 8 bases fit TRBD1. V dropped 3 bases and J dropped 0; count of bases not matched to a gene: 13. Germline V gives CDR1 MDHEN, CDR2 SYDVKM. The CDR3 is 18 amino acids. The CDR3 bases are TGTGCCAGCAGTTTTATAGTACCGGGACAGGTGATCTCCTACGAGCAGTACTTC. Its translation is CASSFIVPGQVISYEQYF.

This chain connects TRBV19 to TRBJ1-2; D uncertain. CDR1 and CDR2 from the germline V gene are LNHDA and SQIVND (reference sequence). CDR3 length: 12 residues. The germline V and J ends were trimmed by 3 bases and 4 bases, with 6 bases remaining between them. The CDR3 DNA reads TGTGCCAGTAGTATCGACGTCTATGGCTACACCTTC. Its translation: CASSIDVYGYTF.

The rearrangement uses TRBV4-1 and TRBJ1-5; the match to TRBD1 covers 8 bases. This CDR3 region has 18 residues. With V trimmed by 4 bases and J by 7 bases, 18 bases remained unmatched. Germline CDR1 reads MGHRA; CDR2 reads YSYEKL. The chain's CDR3 is CASSPLPPGQVMKQPQHF. The CDR3 DNA reads TGCGCCAGCAGCCCCTTACCTCCGGGACAGGTTATGAAGCAGCCCCAGCATTTT.

The chain uses TRBV28 and TRBJ2-3, with 14 bases identical to TRBD2. With V trimmed by 5 bases and J by 4 bases, 5 bases remained unmatched. The CDR3 length is 16 residues. In germline, CDR1 is MDHEN, CDR2 SYDVKM. Here the CDR3 reads CASSQRLAGGADTQYF. Written as DNA, the CDR3 is TGTGCCAGCAGTCAACGACTAGCGGGAGGGGCAGATACGCAGTATTTT.

This clone has only one observation. The chain couples TRBV27 to TRBJ2-2, with 7 bases matching TRBD2. The CDR3 has 14 amino acids. Per the germline V gene, CDR1 is MNHEY and CDR2 is SMNVEV (reference sequence). Unmatched junction bases numbered 5, after V lost 3 bases and J lost 7 bases. CDR3 loop: CASSFGLGVGELFF. The CDR3 region has the DNA TGTGCCAGCAGTTTCGGACTAGGAGTCGGGGAGCTGTTTTTT.

The chain employs TRBV30 and TRBJ2-1; 10 nucleotides match TRBD2. The junction had 10 bases not matched to a gene; V was cut back by 0 bases and J by 2 bases. Germline CDR1 GTSNPN, CDR2 SVGIG (reference sequence). The CDR3 is made up of 18 amino acids. The CDR3 region has the DNA TGTGCCTGGAGTGTAGGGCTAGCGGGAGCCCTCCCCTACAATGAGCAGTTCTTC. It encodes CAWSVGLAGALPYNEQFF.

This rearrangement joins TRBV28 to TRBJ1-1; no reliable D call. CDR1 and CDR2 from the germline V gene are MDHEN and SYDVKM. The CDR3 has 11 amino acids. The V and J ends lost 3 bases and 6 bases respectively, with 5 bases between them. For the CDR3, the DNA is TGTGCCAGCAGTTTGGTGGCTGAAGCTTTCTTT. Amino acid sequence: CASSLVAEAFF.

The chain combines TRBV7-3 with TRBJ2-1; 13 positions agree with TRBD2. V lost 2 bases, J lost 6 bases, and 7 bases stayed unmatched. Germline V gene lookup returns CDR1 SGHTA and CDR2 FQGTGA. CDR3 length equals 17 residues. In DNA form, the CDR3 reads TGTGCCAGCAGCTTAGGACCGGGACTAGCGGGAATCAATGAGCAGTTCTTC. Amino acids: CASSLGPGLAGINEQFF.

About this clone: A junction end diverges from the germline sequence, so it may reflect a read error. This chain connects TRBV7-3 to TRBJ2-1; 16 bases agree with TRBD2. The CDR3 runs 13 residues. Looked up from germline, CDR1 is SGHTA and CDR2 is FQGTGA. The CDR3 sequence: CASSSSGTSGRVF. CDR3 sequence (DNA): TGTGCCAGCAGCTCCTCCGGGACTAGCGGGAGGGTCTTC. The full variable domain, in which reference TRBV7-3 and TRBJ2-1 provide the parts outside the CDR3, is GAGVSQTPSNKVTEKGKYVELRCDPISGHTALYWYRQSLGQGPEFLIYFQGTGAADDSGLPNDRFFAVRPEGSVSTLKIQRTERGDSAVYLCASSSSGTSGRVFGPGTRLTVL.

The gene calls are TRBV6-1 and TRBJ2-2, with D hard to call. The CDR3 has 14 amino acids. Germline V CDR1 and CDR2: MNHNS, SASEGT. V was clipped by 1 base and J by 1 base, with 4 bases between them. CDR3 in DNA: TGTGCCAGCAGTGAAGTGCTGAACACCGGGGAGCTGTTTTTT. Translation: CASSEVLNTGELFF.

The chain uses TRBV30 and TRBJ2-1, with 7 bases aligning to TRBD1. This CDR3 is built from 12 residues. Losses at the gene ends were 4 bases for V and 7 bases for J; bases not matched to a gene: 4. Germline CDR1 and CDR2: GTSNPN and SVGIG (reference sequence). CDR3 protein: CAWNRGVNEQFF. The CDR3 coding sequence is TGTGCCTGGAACAGGGGTGTTAATGAGCAGTTCTTC.

The chain employs TRBV10-3 and TRBJ1-3; D unresolved. V was pared by 11 bases and J by 0 bases, with 11 bases between. Germline V gene data show CDR1 as ENHRY and CDR2 as SYGVKD. The CDR3 covers 13 residues. CDR3 sequence reads: CAGGTYSGNTIYF. CDR3 DNA: TGTGCCGGAGGTACTTACTCTGGAAACACCATATATTTT.

The rearrangement links TRBV5-4 to TRBJ2-3; D is unresolved. The V and J ends lost 0 bases and 4 bases respectively, with 9 bases between them. This CDR3 has 14 amino acids. The V gene's germline CDR1 is SGHNT and CDR2 YYREEE (reference sequence). This CDR3 reads CASSLAKRSDTQYF. The CDR3 DNA follows: TGTGCCAGCAGCTTGGCCAAGCGTTCAGATACGCAGTATTTT.

This chain uses TRBV29-1 with TRBJ1-2, with a weak D call TRBD1 (5 bases). This CDR3 contains 14 residues. V was pared by 3 bases and J by 4 bases, with 15 bases between. Germline V lookup: CDR1 SQVTM, CDR2 ANQGSEA. The CDR3 nucleotides read TGCAGCGTTGAGGGGCAGGCATCTCTCTATGGCTACACCTTC. It translates to CSVEGQASLYGYTF.

The V gene is TRBV29-1, the J gene TRBJ1-5; D perhaps matches TRBD1 (6 bases). V lost 6 bases and J 0 bases, leaving 9 bases between the germline ends. The CDR3 spans 13 residues. Germline CDR1 reads SQVTM; CDR2 reads ANQGSEA. In DNA form, the CDR3 reads TGCAGCGTGGCGGACAGTAGCAATCAGCCCCAGCATTTT. Encoded protein: CSVADSSNQPQHF.

V gene TRBV5-5 combines with J gene TRBJ2-7, with D perhaps matching TRBD1 (6 bases). CDR3 length: 14 amino acids. CDR1 and CDR2 from the germline V gene are SGHKS and YYEKEE (reference sequence). Trimming pared 4 bases from V and 3 bases from J, leaving 14 bases between. The CDR3 DNA is TGTGCCAGCAGCGAAAGAGACAGGTTCTACGAGCAGTACTTC. This sequence encodes CASSERDRFYEQYF.

The chain links TRBV6-6 to TRBJ2-1, with a tentative D call TRBD2 (5 bases). CDR1 and CDR2 (germline): MNHNY, SVGAGI (reference sequence). CDR3 length: 13 residues. Trimming left V 3 bases short and J 5 bases short, with 8 bases between. The CDR3 region is CASSYTRDNEQFF. The DNA of the CDR3 is TGTGCCAGCAGTTATACGCGGGACAATGAGCAGTTCTTC.

The chain couples TRBV19 to TRBJ2-3, with TRBD2 as a possible D gene (5 bases). Germline V gene data show CDR1 as LNHDA and CDR2 as SQIVND (reference sequence). V was clipped by 4 bases and J by 10 bases, with 9 bases between them. The CDR3 contains 11 residues. CDR3 sequence: CASSSQRAQYF. The CDR3 DNA is TGTGCCAGTAGTAGCCAGAGGGCGCAGTATTTT.

The rearrangement uses TRBV7-2 and TRBJ1-2; 7 bases are shared with TRBD1. CDR3 length equals 14 residues. Trimming at V came to 5 bases and at J to 8 bases, leaving 11 bases not matched to a gene. Per germline, CDR1 SGHTA and CDR2 FQGNSA. For the CDR3, the DNA is TGTGCCAGCAGCGCGGGCTACAGGGGTGAGGGCTACACCTTC. Its protein is CASSAGYRGEGYTF. Combining the CDR3 with reference TRBV7-2 and TRBJ1-2 gives the whole variable domain GAGVSQSPSNKVTEKGKDVELRCDPISGHTALYWYRQSLGQGLEFLIYFQGNSAPDKSGLPSDRFSAERTGGSVSTLTIQRTQQEDSAVYLCASSAGYRGEGYTFGSGTRLTVV.

The rearrangement joins TRBV5-8 to TRBJ2-7; D gene uncertain. CDR1 is SGHTS and CDR2 is YDEGEE in the germline V gene. V shed 0 bases and J shed 2 bases, with 12 bases lying between them. This CDR3 contains 15 residues. As DNA, the CDR3 is TGTGCCAGCAGCTTGGCTTCGACACCAACCTACGAGCAGTACTTC. Its protein is CASSLASTPTYEQYF.

The chain has TRBV6-1 and TRBJ1-1; 8 nucleotides line up with TRBD1. Germline CDR1 reads MNHNS; CDR2 reads SASEGT. The CDR3 is 14 residues long. The trim removed 5 bases at V and 5 bases at J, leaving 7 bases unmatched. CDR3 bases: TGTGCCAGCAGTCATACAGGGGGTGGAACTGAAGCTTTCTTT. Its protein product is CASSHTGGGTEAFF.

This clone occurred a few times. V usage is TRBV28 and J usage is TRBJ2-7; 14 bases map to TRBD2. In germline, CDR1 is MDHEN, CDR2 SYDVKM. Losses at the gene ends were 4 bases for V and 5 bases for J; bases not matched to a gene: 4. The CDR3 loop spans 15 amino acids. The CDR3 region has the DNA TGTGCCAGCAGTTCAGGGACTAGCGGGAGACACGAGCAGTACGTC. Translation gives CASSSGTSGRHEQYV.

This clone was counted only a few times. The chain couples TRBV27 to TRBJ1-2; D remains unclear. Germline CDR1 and CDR2: MNHEY and SMNVEV (reference sequence). V gave up 5 bases and J gave up 4 bases, with 11 bases separating them. The CDR3 contains 13 residues. CDR3 region: CASSPRYGYGYTF. DNA for the CDR3: TGTGCCAGCAGTCCCAGGTACGGCTATGGCTACACCTTC.

This clone was seen more than once but under ten times. The chain is built from TRBV25-1 and TRBJ2-5; a possible D gene is TRBD2 (6 bases). The CDR3 consists of 14 residues. Germline V gene sequence: CDR1 MGHDK, CDR2 SYGVNS. The germline V and J ends were trimmed by 5 bases and 0 bases, with 10 bases remaining between them. As DNA, the CDR3 is TGTGCCAGCAGTCCCCGGGAGAACCAAGAGACCCAGTACTTC. Translation gives CASSPRENQETQYF. The whole variable domain, filled in from reference TRBV25-1 and TRBJ2-5, reads EADIYQTPRYLVIGTGKKITLECSQTMGHDKMYWYQQDPGMELHLIHYSYGVNSTEKGDLSSESTVSRIRTEHFPLTLESARPSHTSQYLCASSPRENQETQYFGPGTRLLVL.

In DNA, the CDR3 is TGTGCCAGCAGTTTGGGCAGGGTTGGTGGCTACACCTTC. Its protein product is CASSLGRVGGYTF. This chain uses TRBV28 with TRBJ1-2, with D maybe TRBD1 (5 bases). Germline values: CDR1 MDHEN, CDR2 SYDVKM. The CDR3 loop spans 13 amino acids. V shed 3 bases and J shed 7 bases, with 12 bases lying between them.

The V and J genes are TRBV27 and TRBJ2-7; 11 nucleotides match TRBD1. Germline CDR1 MNHEY, CDR2 SMNVEV (reference sequence). This CDR3 region has 16 residues. The ends lost 6 bases at V and 4 bases at J; junction bases unmatched: 11. CDR3 sequence reads: CASSSLLRDRGYEQYF. The DNA for the CDR3 is TGTGCCAGCAGCTCACTACTCCGGGACAGGGGGTACGAGCAGTACTTC.

The V gene is TRBV5-4, the J gene TRBJ1-4, with TRBD1 as a possible D gene (5 bases). The germline CDR1 and CDR2 sequences are SGHNT and YYREEE (reference sequence). V lost 4 bases and J 14 bases, leaving 15 bases between the germline ends. The length of the CDR3 is 12 residues. The CDR3 coding sequence is TGTGCCAGCAGCCCCGAGGGCGAGGGGCTGTTTTTT. Amino acid sequence: CASSPEGEGLFF.

The chain uses TRBV15 and TRBJ2-1; D is undetermined. Between the trimmed V and J ends, which lost 0 bases and 8 bases, there was a span of 11 bases. Per the germline V gene, CDR1 is LNHNV and CDR2 is YYDKDF (reference sequence). The CDR3 is 14 amino acids. The CDR3 loop reads CATSRDRVADEQFF. The CDR3 DNA sequence: TGTGCCACCAGCAGAGATCGGGTTGCCGATGAGCAGTTCTTC.

The chain recombines TRBV6-5 with TRBJ2-1, with 7 bases that match TRBD2. Looked up from germline, CDR1 is MNHEY and CDR2 is SVGAGI. Losses at the gene ends were 2 bases for V and 14 bases for J; bases not matched to a gene: 9. The CDR3 spans 13 residues. The CDR3 loop is CASSYSGGGKKFF. In DNA form, the CDR3 reads TGTGCCAGCAGTTACAGTGGCGGGGGTAAGAAGTTCTTC.